The clone carrying this TCR beta chain has a handful of counts. This specimen comes from a study of control samples from healthy donors and cancer patients. The table came from immunoSEQ multiplex PCR; TCRdb's copy has only in-frame clones and leaves some out. The sample lists over 85,000 clones, around nine tenths occurring once. This clonotype was sampled from a woman aged 60 to 75 with lung cancer. Material for sequencing was PBMCs.

CDR3 bases: TGCGCCAGCAGCTGGGCCGCCCAGGGGGAGACCCAGTACTTC. This sequence encodes CASSWAAQGETQYF. The rearrangement joins TRBV5-1 to TRBJ2-5; TRBD1 is a possible D gene (6 bases). The CDR3 length is 14 residues. Germline V gene sequence: CDR1 SGHRS, CDR2 YFSETQ. V lost 3 bases to trimming and J lost 5 bases, with 14 bases between them.